Included here is one T cell receptor beta chain sequence, with context. Its cognate antigen has yet to be identified. Per-base qualities were not stored, and no clone one base away is much larger. From V the trimming removes 2 bases and from J it removes 6 bases, while the gene matches leave 11 bases of the junction unaccounted for. The CDR3 starts with the cysteine, ends with the phenylalanine, and has 16 residues. Only the CDR3 region is kept as DNA, spanning 48 bases read in frame from base 1. The data derive from a study of blood T cell repertoires in COVID-19 (dated by TCRdb to 2018 to 2020). Regarding the complete study: Collaborator samples came from the United States, Italy and Spain and covered acute and convalescent phases of COVID-19. The material from the prospective study consisted of cDNA or gDNA derived from T cells, B-cell-depleted T cells, or PBMCs. The dataset comprised deeply sampled blood TCRbeta repertoires from subjects exposed to, actively infected with, or recovered from COVID-19. The repertoires were released in a freely available public database meant as a resource for research on the immune response to SARS-CoV-2. The samples were drawn from two sources: the first 160 participants of the ongoing ImmuneRACE study, and 1,200 or so subjects contributed by 6 global collaborators. A de-identified subject ID, COVID-19 status, age in years and sex were almost always included in the sample metadata. Where available, HLA class I and class II types were taken from metadata supplied by the sample provider and were not determined by assay-based typing. Findings and caveats that apply to the study as a whole: How much clinical and demographic metadata was included differed by source and by participant, and the metadata was provided uncurated.

Samples from volunteer blood donors who had recovered from COVID-19 were contributed by a second Seattle source. Whole blood was collected in K2EDTA tubes by collaborating institutions according to the institutions' own protocols. For TCRbeta analysis, collaborators shipped samples as frozen whole blood, isolated PBMCs, or DNA extracted from either of those sample types. TCRbeta CDR3 regions were amplified from genomic DNA using the immunoSEQ Assay, a bias-controlled multiplex PCR. The paper's data handling went like this. Nucleated cell counts per sample were estimated from amplification of reference gene primers within the assay. Sequence reads were collapsed and filtered to measure the absolute abundance of every unique TCRbeta CDR3 rearrangement. For each sample, productive Simpson clonality was calculated as the square root of Simpson's diversity index over productive rearrangements. TCRdb limited this immuneACCESS table to in-frame rearrangements with V and J called. A share of clones is missing; checked studies link under half to unresolved V genes, and the rest is unexplained. From that table come the V and J calls and clone size; the DNA was used to work out D and trimming. The sample includes over 200,000 clones, with 86% observed a single time. The ten largest clones capture roughly 9.8% of the sample.

Sequenced sample: peripheral blood. The chain is made from TRBV5-3 and TRBJ2-3, and TRBD2 matches 8 of the central bases. Being an ORF, TRBV5-3 has a function that is uncertain. This TCR was sampled from a man aged 40-49 years who had recovered from COVID-19. The DNA reads as follows: TGTGCCAGAAGCTTAGGTAGCGGGGCCGCAGCGGATACGCAGTATTTT. It specifies CARSLGSGAAADTQYF.